These 25 T cell receptor beta chains were all obtained from the same sample, sequenced in a study of T cells in Graves' hyperthyroidism and ophthalmopathy. Template material for amplifying TCR beta CDR3 regions consisted of RNA transcripts. HTBI primers were used for first-round RT-PCR of the TCR CDR3. TCRdb used MiXCR to reprocess the multiplex PCR reads, holding one entry per CDR3 protein. This repertoire shows a few hundred thousand distinct CDR3 sequences, about a sixth found once; its top ten account for around 6.6%. The specimen sequenced was blood. These receptors all come from a young woman with Graves' hyperthyroidism.

This clonotype was found many times. V usage is TRBV11-3 and J usage is TRBJ2-2, with 7 bases matching TRBD2. The CDR3 has 16 amino acids. Trimming at V came to 10 bases and at J to 5 bases, leaving 16 bases not matched to a gene. CDR1 is SGHNT, CDR2 YENEEA, per germline. The CDR3 reads CAKKPNRDYMTGELFF. CDR3 in DNA: TGTGCCAAAAAACCAAACCGGGACTACATGACCGGGGAGCTGTTTTTT.

The rearrangement links TRBV18 to TRBJ1-3, with D hard to call. This CDR3 region has 15 residues. V dropped 3 bases and J dropped 0 bases, with 9 bases sitting between them. In germline, CDR1 is KGHSH, CDR2 LQKENI. The CDR3 reads CASSPISDSGNTIYF. The CDR3 DNA is TGTGCCAGCTCACCGATCTCCGACTCTGGAAACACCATATATTTT.

This clonotype appeared many times. The V gene is TRBV7-2, the J gene TRBJ2-4; 9 bases are a match to TRBD1. Germline loops: CDR1 SGHTA, CDR2 FQGNSA. V lost 3 bases, J lost 12 bases, and 12 bases stayed unmatched. This CDR3 region has 15 residues. The CDR3 is CASSLKDRGALDQYF. CDR3 nucleotides: TGTGCCAGCAGCTTGAAGGACAGGGGTGCGCTGGATCAGTACTTC.

Many counts were recorded for this clonotype. The gene calls are TRBV28 and TRBJ2-7; TRBD1 might be the D (6 bases). This CDR3 has 13 residues. V gave up 3 bases and J gave up 4 bases, with 10 bases separating them. Germline V gives CDR1 MDHEN, CDR2 SYDVKM. The CDR3 DNA sequence: TGTGCCAGCAGTTTCGGGACACTATACGAGCAGTACTTC. As protein: CASSFGTLYEQYF.

In its sample, this clonotype was seen a few times. V gene TRBV7-2 combines with J gene TRBJ2-3, with a tentative D call TRBD1 (5 bases). The length of the CDR3 is 15 residues. Germline V gene sequence: CDR1 SGHTA, CDR2 FQGNSA. V shed 1 base and J shed 3 bases, with 11 bases lying between them. CDR3 bases: TGTGCCAGCAGCTTAGGGCGGAAGGGGACAGATACGCAGTATTTT. This sequence encodes CASSLGRKGTDTQYF.

The rearrangement links TRBV4-1 to TRBJ1-5; no reliable D call. V lost 1 base, J lost 1 base, and 11 bases lay in between. This CDR3 has 16 amino acids. Germline CDR1 and CDR2: MGHRA and YSYEKL. CDR3 DNA sequence: TGCGCCAGCAGCCAAGTTGCGGGGTTGAGCAATCAGCCCCAGCATTTT. This encodes CASSQVAGLSNQPQHF.

As for this clonotype: This sequence may be a read error, since a much larger clone differs from it by one base. The rearrangement joins TRBV7-6 to TRBJ2-3; 8 positions agree with TRBD2. Losses at the gene ends were 3 bases for V and 6 bases for J; bases not matched to a gene: 8. Germline V lookup: CDR1 SGHVS, CDR2 FNYEAQ. The CDR3 has 15 amino acids. CDR3 bases: TGTGCCAGCAGCTTCGGGGGTGGCGGGGGGGATACGCAGTATTTT. This translates into CASSFGGGGGDTQYF.

This clonotype was counted between two and nine times. The rearrangement joins TRBV28 to TRBJ2-7; D unclear. Germline CDR1 MDHEN, CDR2 SYDVKM. With 5 bases removed from V and 4 bases from J, the gap between germline ends came to 12 bases. This CDR3 comprises 13 residues. The CDR3 coding sequence is TGTGCCAGCAGTACCCCAATACAATACGAGCAGTACTTC. It translates to CASSTPIQYEQYF.

This clonotype occurred a few times. This chain links TRBV12-3 or TRBV12-4 with TRBJ1-5; 9 bases are shared with TRBD1. CDR3 length equals 17 residues. V was pared by 5 bases and J by 3 bases, with 11 bases of the junction left unmatched. CDR3 region: CASSLTGTGLINQPQHF. Here the CDR3 DNA reads TGTGCCAGCAGTCTTACCGGGACAGGGCTTATCAATCAGCCCCAGCATTTT.

J is TRBJ1-5 and V is TRBV2; 8 bases align to TRBD1. Per the germline V gene, CDR1 is SNHLY and CDR2 is FYNNEI. With V trimmed by 5 bases and J by 10 bases, 1 base remained unmatched. The length of the CDR3 is 11 residues. CDR3 amino acids: CASSPGGPQHF. CDR3 DNA sequence: TGTGCCAGCAGTCCAGGGGGCCCCCAGCATTTT.

Many counts were recorded for this clonotype. This rearrangement joins TRBV5-1 to TRBJ2-1, with 8 bases fitting TRBD1. Germline CDR1 reads SGHRS; CDR2 reads YFSETQ. Losses at the gene ends were 4 bases for V and 7 bases for J; bases not matched to a gene: 13. CDR3 length: 16 residues. As DNA, the CDR3 is TGCGCCAGCAGCCTAGATGGACAGGGAGGAGGAAATGAGCAGTTCTTC. It codes for CASSLDGQGGGNEQFF.

This clonotype showed up many times. This chain joins TRBV7-6 and TRBJ1-5; D call uncertain. Germline values: CDR1 SGHVS, CDR2 FNYEAQ. The CDR3 totals 13 residues. The germline V and J ends were trimmed by 0 bases and 7 bases, with 7 bases remaining between them. CDR3 sequence: CASSLAQSQPQHF. CDR3 coding DNA: TGTGCCAGCAGCTTAGCCCAGTCCCAGCCCCAGCATTTT.

This clonotype was counted many times. J is TRBJ2-7 and V is TRBV3-1; tentative D call: TRBD2 (6 bases). Trimming shortened V by 2 bases and J by 4 bases, and 15 bases separated the two germline ends. The CDR3 length is 15 residues. CDR1 is LGHDT, CDR2 YNNKEL, per germline (reference sequence). The CDR3 region is CASSQKSGRGYEQYF. The CDR3 region has the DNA TGTGCCAGCAGCCAAAAGTCCGGGAGAGGGTACGAGCAGTACTTC.

The chain links TRBV9 to TRBJ2-7; a weak D match, TRBD2 (6 bases). Germline CDR1 SGDLS, CDR2 YYNGEE. CDR3 length: 13 amino acids. Trimming stripped 3 bases from V and 9 bases from J, with 16 bases between. This CDR3 is CASSASPGAGQYF. CDR3 bases: TGTGCCAGCAGCGCCTCGCCGGGAGCCGGGCAGTACTTC.

In the case of this clonotype: A much larger clone sits a single nucleotide away, making a read error possible. The V and J genes are TRBV5-1 and TRBJ1-1; no firm D call. The V end lost 6 bases, the J end lost 1 base, and 16 bases lay between the germline ends. Germline lookup yields CDR1 SGHRS and CDR2 YFSETQ. There are 15 residues in the CDR3. CDR3 in amino acids: CASTRNPGSNTEAFF. The DNA for the CDR3 is TGCGCCAGCACCCGAAACCCGGGCTCGAACACTGAAGCTTTCTTT.

The sample holds many counts of this clonotype. The chain joins TRBV18 to TRBJ1-5, with D hard to call. CDR1 KGHSH and CDR2 LQKENI come from the germline V gene. Deletions cut 3 bases from V and 3 bases from J, with 9 bases between. The CDR3 is 14 residues long. The CDR3 sequence is CASSPTGNNQPQHF. The CDR3 nucleotides read TGTGCCAGCTCACCGACGGGCAACAATCAGCCCCAGCATTTT.

V gene TRBV30 combines with J gene TRBJ2-1; D possibly corresponds to TRBD2 (6 bases). This CDR3 contains 12 residues. CDR1 GTSNPN and CDR2 SVGIG come from the germline V gene (reference sequence). V was pared by 0 bases and J by 8 bases, with 8 bases between. This CDR3 reads CAWSVLAHEQFF. The DNA for the CDR3 is TGTGCCTGGAGTGTACTAGCTCATGAGCAGTTCTTC.

This clonotype was recorded at least ten times. The rearrangement uses TRBV7-3 and TRBJ2-3; TRBD2 matches at 9 bases. The CDR3 extends over 15 amino acids. The junction had 3 bases not matched to a gene; V was cut back by 3 bases and J by 2 bases. The germline V gene encodes CDR1 SGHTA and CDR2 FQGTGA. CDR3 nucleotide sequence: TGTGCCAGCAGCTTGACTAGCGGCATCACAGATACGCAGTATTTT. Its protein product is CASSLTSGITDTQYF.

V usage is TRBV25-1 and J usage is TRBJ1-4; 9 bases align to TRBD1. The germline CDR1 and CDR2 sequences are MGHDK and SYGVNS. CDR3 size: 13 residues. V lost 7 bases, J lost 6 bases, and 3 bases stayed unmatched. The CDR3 sequence is CASTTGGYEKLFF. CDR3 DNA: TGTGCCAGCACGACAGGGGGTTATGAAAAACTGTTTTTT.

This clonotype appeared many times. V is TRBV5-1 and J is TRBJ1-6; 7 bases match TRBD1. CDR3 length: 15 residues. J lost 5 bases, V lost 4 bases, and 6 bases had no gene match. Germline CDR1 is SGHRS and CDR2 is YFSETQ. As DNA, the CDR3 is TGCGCCAGCAGCCCGGTACAGGGGAATAATTCACCCCTCCACTTT. Its protein is CASSPVQGNNSPLHF.

This clonotype was detected a few times. The rearrangement links TRBV7-6 to TRBJ2-5; D is unresolved. CDR1 SGHVS and CDR2 FNYEAQ come from the germline V gene. The CDR3 runs to 15 residues. V shed 2 bases and J shed 2 bases, with 12 bases lying between them. CDR3 residues: CASSLRVSRQETQYF. The CDR3 region has the DNA TGTGCCAGCAGCTTAAGGGTCAGTCGACAAGAGACCCAGTACTTC.

This clonotype was detected a few times. Since a much larger clone is just one base distant, this may be a read error. The rearrangement links TRBV27 to TRBJ1-1; the D is unclear. The length of the CDR3 is 11 residues. V lost 2 bases and J lost 12, with 10 bases in between. Germline V gene lookup returns CDR1 MNHEY and CDR2 SMNVEV (reference sequence). Here the CDR3 reads CASSLGGHTFF. DNA of the CDR3: TGTGCCAGCAGTTTAGGTGGGCACACTTTCTTT.

The genes are TRBV5-4 and TRBJ2-1; 8 positions match TRBD2. Trimming took 4 bases from V and 1 from J; bases not matched to a gene: 4. The CDR3 has 15 amino acids. Looked up from germline, CDR1 is SGHNT and CDR2 is YYREEE (reference sequence). DNA for the CDR3: TGTGCCAGCAGCCCGCGGGGGGTGTCCTACAATGAGCAGTTCTTC. This gives the protein CASSPRGVSYNEQFF.

There are many counts of this clonotype. This chain connects TRBV24-1 to TRBJ1-5; 8 nucleotides agree with TRBD1. Germline V gene lookup returns CDR1 KGHDR and CDR2 SFDVKD. V was clipped by 11 bases and J by 6 bases; unmatched bases: 5. The length of the CDR3 is 12 residues. The DNA of the CDR3 is TGTGCCATCGGACAGGGTGGTCAGCCCCAGCATTTT. Residues: CAIGQGGQPQHF.

This clonotype was detected ten times or more. The chain has TRBV27 and TRBJ1-1; D gene uncertain. CDR3 size: 14 residues. Germline CDR1 and CDR2: MNHEY and SMNVEV (reference sequence). Trimming left V 2 bases short and J 3 bases short, with 10 bases between. CDR3 sequence (DNA): TGTGCCAGCAGTTTACGTTTCGCTTACACTGAAGCTTTCTTT. The encoded protein is CASSLRFAYTEAFF.